This T cell receptor (beta chain) was sequenced in a study of cytomegalovirus exposure and HLA in healthy donors. Primers: 60 Vbeta forward and 13 Jbeta reverse. How the authors handled the data: Some 9.9 million shared chains were among 65 million to 85 million unique TCR beta chains counted in a later analysis. Method: immunoSEQ multiplex PCR; TCRdb's copy keeps in-frame clones and lacks some. V and J calls and clone size come straight from that table; D and trimming were deduced from the DNA. The table shows roughly 100,000 clones, with about two thirds occurring only once. Trimming removed 4 bases at V and 4 bases at J, with 16 bases between. The germline V gene has CDR1 MGHRA and CDR2 YSYEKL. The CDR3 covers 15 residues. About this clone itself: Its specificity is not known.

Study findings and constraints: TCR beta V segments were, for the most part, productive about 87% or about 30% of the time in an earlier analysis. Sequencing likely generated an artifact that appeared as a cluster of highly shared sequence variants.

The sample taken for sequencing was PBMCs. The TCR comes from a female donor in good health and CMV-seronegative. The chain uses TRBV4-1 and TRBJ1-2, with D perhaps matching TRBD1 (5 bases). The CDR3 reads CASSPEDTQFYGYTF. CDR3 sequence (DNA): TGCGCCAGCAGCCCAGAGGACACGCAATTCTATGGCTACACCTTC.